This T cell receptor beta chain was identified in a study of cytomegalovirus exposure and HLA in healthy donors. Study-wide background: A later analysis reported the same platform for the 90 to 150 validation repertoires and the 666 first-cohort repertoires. Study outcomes and limitations: Reported performance of the classifier showed diagnosis of cytomegalovirus status with high specificity and sensitivity. Through in vitro validation, three CMV-associated chains were shown to be specific for CMV antigens.

Comment on this clone: Its target is unknown.

Produced via immunoSEQ multiplex PCR; TCRdb's table is partial and in-frame only. The repertoire holds about 170,000 clones, with more than 75% as singletons. Trimming pared 0 bases from V and 2 bases from J, leaving 8 bases between. This CDR3 is 15 amino acids long. Germline V lookup: CDR1 LGHNA, CDR2 YSLEER. Input material: PBMCs. The chain uses TRBV4-3 and TRBJ2-1, with D tentatively TRBD1 (6 bases). The origin of this receptor is a woman between 25 and 40 years old in good health and CMV-seronegative. CDR3 DNA sequence: TGCGCCAGCAGCCAAGATCGGACAGCCTACAATGAGCAGTTCTTC. As protein: CASSQDRTAYNEQFF.